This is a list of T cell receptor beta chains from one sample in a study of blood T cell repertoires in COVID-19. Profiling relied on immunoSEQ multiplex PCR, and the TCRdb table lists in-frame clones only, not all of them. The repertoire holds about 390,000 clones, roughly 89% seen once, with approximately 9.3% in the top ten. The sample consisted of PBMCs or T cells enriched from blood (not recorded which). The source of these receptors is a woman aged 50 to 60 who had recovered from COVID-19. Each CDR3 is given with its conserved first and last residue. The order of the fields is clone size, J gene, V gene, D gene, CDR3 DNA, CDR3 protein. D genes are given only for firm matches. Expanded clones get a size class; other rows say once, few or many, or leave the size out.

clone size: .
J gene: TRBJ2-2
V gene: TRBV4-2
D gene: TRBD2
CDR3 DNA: TGTGCCAGCAGCCCAATGGCGGGGGTGGTGACCGGGGAGCTGTTTTTT
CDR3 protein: CASSPMAGVVTGELFF

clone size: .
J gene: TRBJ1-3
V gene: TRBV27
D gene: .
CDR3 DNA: TGTGCCAGCAGTTTAGGGGCTGTCGGGAACACCATATATTTT
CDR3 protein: CASSLGAVGNTIYF

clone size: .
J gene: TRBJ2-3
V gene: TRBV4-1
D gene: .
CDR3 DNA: TGCGCCAGCAGCCCTCGGGACTCCGTTGGAGCAGATACGCAGTATTTT
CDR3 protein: CASSPRDSVGADTQYF

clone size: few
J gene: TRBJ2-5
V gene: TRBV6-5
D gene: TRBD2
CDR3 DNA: TGTGCCAGCAGAGCTAGCGGGGGGCAGGGAGAGACCCAGTACTTC
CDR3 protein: CASRASGGQGETQYF

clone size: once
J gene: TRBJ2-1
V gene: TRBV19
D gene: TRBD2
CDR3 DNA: TGTGCCAGTAGTATAGTGGGGAGGGCCAATGAGCAGTTCTTC
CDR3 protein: CASSIVGRANEQFF

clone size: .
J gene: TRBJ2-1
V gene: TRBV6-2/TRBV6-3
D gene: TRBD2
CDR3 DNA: TGTGCCAGCAGCCACCCGGGACTACTCTCTTACAATGAGCAGTTCTTC
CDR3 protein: CASSHPGLLSYNEQFF

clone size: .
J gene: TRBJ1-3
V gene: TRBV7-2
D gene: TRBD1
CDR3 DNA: TGTGCCAGCAGCCAACAGGGGGTCTCTGGAAACACCATATATTTT
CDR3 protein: CASSQQGVSGNTIYF

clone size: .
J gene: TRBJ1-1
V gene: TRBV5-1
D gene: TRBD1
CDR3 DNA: TGCGCCAGCAGCTCCCAGACAGGGGGATTCACTGAAGCTTTCTTT
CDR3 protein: CASSSQTGGFTEAFF

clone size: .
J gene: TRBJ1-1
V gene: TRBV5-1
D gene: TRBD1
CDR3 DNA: TGCGCCAGCAGCTTGGAACAGGGGGCTTTGACTGAAGCTTTCTTT
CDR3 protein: CASSLEQGALTEAFF

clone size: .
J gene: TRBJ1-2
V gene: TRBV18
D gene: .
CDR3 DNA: TGTGCCAGCTCACCACCGATTCCTACGGATGGCTACACCTTC
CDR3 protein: CASSPPIPTDGYTF

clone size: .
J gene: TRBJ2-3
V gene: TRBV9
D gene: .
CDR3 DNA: TGTGCCAGCAGCGACCTAGGGAGCGTAGATACGCAGTATTTT
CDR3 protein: CASSDLGSVDTQYF

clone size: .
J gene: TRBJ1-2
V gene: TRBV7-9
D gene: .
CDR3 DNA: TGTGCCAGCAGCTTAGGGAGCTATGGCTACACCTTC
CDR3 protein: CASSLGSYGYTF

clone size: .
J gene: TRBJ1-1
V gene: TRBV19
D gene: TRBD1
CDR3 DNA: TGTGCCAGTAGTATAATCGGTTCCTCAGGGGGCAGGGGAACTGAAGCTTTCTTT
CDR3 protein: CASSIIGSSGGRGTEAFF

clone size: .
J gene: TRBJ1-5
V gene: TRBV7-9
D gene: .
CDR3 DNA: TGTGCCAGCCAAGACCCAGGGATCAATCAGCCCCAGCATTTT
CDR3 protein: CASQDPGINQPQHF

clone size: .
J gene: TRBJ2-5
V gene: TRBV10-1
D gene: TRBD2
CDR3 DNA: TGCGCCAGCAGTGAGACGGGGGGGCCGCAAGAGACCCAGTACTTC
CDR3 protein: CASSETGGPQETQYF

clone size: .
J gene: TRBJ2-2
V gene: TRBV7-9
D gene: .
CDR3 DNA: TGTGCCAGCAGCCCAGGACAACTCACCGGGGAGCTGTTTTTT
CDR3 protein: CASSPGQLTGELFF

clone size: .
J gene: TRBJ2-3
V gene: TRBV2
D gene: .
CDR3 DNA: TGTGCCAGCAGCCTAAGAAGCACAGATACGCAGTATTTT
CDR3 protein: CASSLRSTDTQYF

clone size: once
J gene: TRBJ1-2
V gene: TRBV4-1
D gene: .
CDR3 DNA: TGCGCCAGCAGCCAAGACGCGGGGCCGGGGAACTATGGCTACACCTTC
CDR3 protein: CASSQDAGPGNYGYTF

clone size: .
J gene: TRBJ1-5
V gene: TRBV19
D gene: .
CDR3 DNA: TGTGCCAGTACCCGGGGGATTGCAGGCAATCAGCCCCAGCATTTT
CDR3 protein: CASTRGIAGNQPQHF

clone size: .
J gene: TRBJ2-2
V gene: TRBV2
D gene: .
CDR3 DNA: TGTGCCAGCAGGGAAGACAGTAACACCGGGGAGCTGTTTTTT
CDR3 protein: CASREDSNTGELFF

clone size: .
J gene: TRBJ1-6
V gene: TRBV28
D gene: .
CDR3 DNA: TGTGCCAGCACTTGGGACATCCGGAATTCACCCCTCCACTTT
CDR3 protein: CASTWDIRNSPLHF

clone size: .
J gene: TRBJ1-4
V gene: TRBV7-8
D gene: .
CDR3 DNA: TGTGCCAGCAGCTTAGAGCTGAATAGATATAATGAAAAACTGTTTTTT
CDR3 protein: CASSLELNRYNEKLFF

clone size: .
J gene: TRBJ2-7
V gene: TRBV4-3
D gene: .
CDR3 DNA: TGCGCCAGCAGCCAAGAGGGATGGAGGACAGAAGCCTACGAGCAGTACTTC
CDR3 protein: CASSQEGWRTEAYEQYF

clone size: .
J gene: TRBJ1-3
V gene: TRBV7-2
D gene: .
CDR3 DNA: TGTGCCAGCAGCTTAGTGGGGGACACTAGCTCTGGAAACACCATATATTTT
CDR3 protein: CASSLVGDTSSGNTIYF

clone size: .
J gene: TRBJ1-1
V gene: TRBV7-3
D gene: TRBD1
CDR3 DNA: TGTGCCAGCAGCAGACAGGGGGGCACTGAAGCTTTCTTT
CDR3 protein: CASSRQGGTEAFF

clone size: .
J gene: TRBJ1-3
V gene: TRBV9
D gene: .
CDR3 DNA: TGTGCCAGCAGCGGCAGCGTACTGGGAAACACCATATATTTT
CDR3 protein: CASSGSVLGNTIYF

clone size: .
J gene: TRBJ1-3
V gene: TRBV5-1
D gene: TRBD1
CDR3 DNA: TGCGCCAGCAGCGTGGGACAGGACAACGGAAACACCATATATTTT
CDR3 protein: CASSVGQDNGNTIYF

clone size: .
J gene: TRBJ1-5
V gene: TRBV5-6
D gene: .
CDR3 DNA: TGTGCCAGCAGCGCAGGGCAGAGCAATCAGCCCCAGCATTTT
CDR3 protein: CASSAGQSNQPQHF

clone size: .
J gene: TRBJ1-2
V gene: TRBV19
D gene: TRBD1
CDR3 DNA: TGTGCCAGTAAAACAGACAGGGCCGGCTACACCTTC
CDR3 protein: CASKTDRAGYTF

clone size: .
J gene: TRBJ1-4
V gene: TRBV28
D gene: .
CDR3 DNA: TGTGCCAGCCGCGGGGGTCGTGAAAAACTGTTTTTT
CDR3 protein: CASRGGREKLFF

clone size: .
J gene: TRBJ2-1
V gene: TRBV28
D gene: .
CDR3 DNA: TGTGCCAGCAGTTTAATCCGAGGACTGGACTCCGGGGGGCAGTTCTTC
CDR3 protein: CASSLIRGLDSGGQFF

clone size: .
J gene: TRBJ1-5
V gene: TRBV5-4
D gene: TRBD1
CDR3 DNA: TGTGCCAGCAGCTTCACACCGGGACAGTTAAATCAGCCCCAGCATTTT
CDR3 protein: CASSFTPGQLNQPQHF

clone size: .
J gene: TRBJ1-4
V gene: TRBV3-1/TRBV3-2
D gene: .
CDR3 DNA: TGTGCCAGCAGCCAAGACAGGAGGGGCTCCCCATTAAATGAAAAACTGTTTTTT
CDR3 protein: CASSQDRRGSPLNEKLFF

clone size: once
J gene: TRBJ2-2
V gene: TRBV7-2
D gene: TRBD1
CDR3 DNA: TGTGCCAGCAGCTTCACAGGGGGCCGAGGCGGGGAGCTGTTTTTT
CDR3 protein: CASSFTGGRGGELFF

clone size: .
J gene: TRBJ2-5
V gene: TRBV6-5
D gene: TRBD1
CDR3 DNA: TGTGCCAGCAGTTACTCGATACCAGGGGGCGAGGAGACCCAGTACTTC
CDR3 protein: CASSYSIPGGEETQYF

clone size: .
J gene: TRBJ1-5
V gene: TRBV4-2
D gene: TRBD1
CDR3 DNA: TGTGCCAGCAGCCAAGCAGGGACAGGAAATCAGCCCCAGCATTTT
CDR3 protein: CASSQAGTGNQPQHF

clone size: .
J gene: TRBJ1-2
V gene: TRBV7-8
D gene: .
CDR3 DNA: TGTGCCAGCAGCTTCTTCCTCAGGGAGCGGGATGGCTACACCTTC
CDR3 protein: CASSFFLRERDGYTF

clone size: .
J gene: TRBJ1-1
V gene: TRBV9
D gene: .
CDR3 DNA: TGTGCCAGCAGCGTACAAGCGGGTCACACTGAAGCTTTCTTT
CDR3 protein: CASSVQAGHTEAFF

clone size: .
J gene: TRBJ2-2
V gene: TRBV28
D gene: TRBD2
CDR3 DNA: TGTGCCAGCAGCTGGCGGGGGGGCCATACCGGGGAGCTGTTTTTT
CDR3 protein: CASSWRGGHTGELFF

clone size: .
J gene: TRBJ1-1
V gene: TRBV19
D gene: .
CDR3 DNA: TGTGCCAGTAGTATTTGGGGAGTTAAGAACACTGAAGCTTTCTTT
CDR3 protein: CASSIWGVKNTEAFF

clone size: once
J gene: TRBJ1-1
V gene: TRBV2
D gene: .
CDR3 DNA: TGTGCCAGCAGTGATCTGTTTTATTCTGAAGCTTTCTTT
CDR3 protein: CASSDLFYSEAFF

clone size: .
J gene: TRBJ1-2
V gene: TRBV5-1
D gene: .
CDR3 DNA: TGCGCCAGCAGCTTGGCCGTCGGACACGCGGGGTATGGCTACACCTTC
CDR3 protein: CASSLAVGHAGYGYTF

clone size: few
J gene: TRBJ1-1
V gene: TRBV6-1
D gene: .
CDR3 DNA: TGTGCCAGCAGTGAGACTAGGGGGGGTACTGAAGCTTTCTTT
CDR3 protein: CASSETRGGTEAFF

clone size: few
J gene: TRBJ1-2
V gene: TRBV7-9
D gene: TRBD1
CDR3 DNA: TGTGCCAGCAGCCCCCCGGGACAGGGAGTAGGCGGCTACACCTTC
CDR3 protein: CASSPPGQGVGGYTF

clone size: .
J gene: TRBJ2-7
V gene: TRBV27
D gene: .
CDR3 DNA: TGTGCCAGCAGTTTGGGGACTTCCTACGAGCAGTACTTC
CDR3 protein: CASSLGTSYEQYF

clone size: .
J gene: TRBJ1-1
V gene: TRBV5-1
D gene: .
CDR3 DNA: TGCGCCAGCAGCGGGGGCAGTTTCAACACTGAAGCTTTCTTT
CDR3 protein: CASSGGSFNTEAFF

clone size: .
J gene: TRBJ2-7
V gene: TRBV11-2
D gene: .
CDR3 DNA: TGTGCCAGCAGCGTTGAAGGAGGGGGGGTAGGTTACGAGCAGTACTTC
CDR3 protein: CASSVEGGGVGYEQYF

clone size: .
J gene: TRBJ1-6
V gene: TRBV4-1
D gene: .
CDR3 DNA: TGCGCCAGCAGCCAAGACGGACAGACAAATTCACCCCTCCACTTT
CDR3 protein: CASSQDGQTNSPLHF

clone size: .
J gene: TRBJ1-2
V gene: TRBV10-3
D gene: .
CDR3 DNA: TGTGCCATCAGTGTCGGGGGGGCGGCCTATGGCTACACCTTC
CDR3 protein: CAISVGGAAYGYTF

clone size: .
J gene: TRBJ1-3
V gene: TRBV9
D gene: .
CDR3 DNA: TGTGCCAGCAGCGAAATGAGCTCTGGAAACACCATATATTTT
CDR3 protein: CASSEMSSGNTIYF

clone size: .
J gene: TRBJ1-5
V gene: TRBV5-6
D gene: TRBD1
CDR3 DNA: TGTGCCAGCAGCTTGAGGACAGGAGCTTATAGCAATCAGCCCCAGCATTTT
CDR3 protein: CASSLRTGAYSNQPQHF

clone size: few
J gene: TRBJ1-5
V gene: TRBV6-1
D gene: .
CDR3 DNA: TGTGCCAGCAGTGAAATGGCAGACAATCAGCCCCAGCATTTT
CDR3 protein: CASSEMADNQPQHF

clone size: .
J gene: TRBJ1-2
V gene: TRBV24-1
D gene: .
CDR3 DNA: TGTGCCACCAGCGTCGGCCGCGGGGGCGACTATGGCTACACCTTC
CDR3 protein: CATSVGRGGDYGYTF

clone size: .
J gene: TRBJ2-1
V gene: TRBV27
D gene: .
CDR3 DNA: TGTGCCAGCAGCCTTATCATACCAGGGGCTTTGGACAATGAGCAGTTCTTC
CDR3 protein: CASSLIIPGALDNEQFF

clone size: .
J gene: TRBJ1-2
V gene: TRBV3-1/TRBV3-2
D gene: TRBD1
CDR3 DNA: TGTGCCAGCAGCCAAGAGACAGGGGGCAGAGGCTACACCTTC
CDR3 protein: CASSQETGGRGYTF

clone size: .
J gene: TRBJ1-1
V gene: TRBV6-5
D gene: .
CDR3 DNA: TGTGCCAGCAGTTATGGGGGGATAGCTTTCTTT
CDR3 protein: CASSYGGIAFF

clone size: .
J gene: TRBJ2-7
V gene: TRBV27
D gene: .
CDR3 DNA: TGTGCCAGCAGATCGGGGGTCTACTACGAGCAGTACTTC
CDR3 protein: CASRSGVYYEQYF

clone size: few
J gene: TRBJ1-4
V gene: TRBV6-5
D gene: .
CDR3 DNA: TGTGCCAGCAGTAGGGACAAAGAAAAACTGTTTTTT
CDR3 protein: CASSRDKEKLFF

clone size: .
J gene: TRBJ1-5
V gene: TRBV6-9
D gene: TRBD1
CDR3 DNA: TGTGCCCGACCGGACAGGGGACGGCTCGGGGATCAGCCCCAGCATTTT
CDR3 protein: CARPDRGRLGDQPQHF

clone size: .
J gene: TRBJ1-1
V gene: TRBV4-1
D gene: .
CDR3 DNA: TGCGCCAGCAGCCAAGATCGGCAGGGGAACACTGAAGCTTTCTTT
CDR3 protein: CASSQDRQGNTEAFF